The 15 T cell receptor beta chains given below trace back to one sample, sequenced in a study of cytomegalovirus exposure and HLA in healthy donors. A multiplex PCR was run with 60 Vbeta primers and 13 Jbeta primers. The protocol was immunoSEQ multiplex PCR, while the TCRdb copy is restricted to in-frame clones and leaves out a portion. The repertoire holds 150,000 or so clones, with roughly 84% as singletons. Sequencing was done on a sample of PBMCs. These receptors were taken from a male donor in good health and CMV-seronegative.

This chain links TRBV5-1 with TRBJ2-7; tentatively, D is TRBD2 (6 bases). The V gene lost 5 bases and the J gene lost 0 bases, with 9 bases spanning the gap. This CDR3 spans 13 amino acids. Germline assignment: CDR1 SGHRS and CDR2 YFSETQ. CDR3 bases: TGCGCCAGCAGGGTCGGGAGCTCCTACGAGCAGTACTTC. This encodes CASRVGSSYEQYF.

This rearrangement joins TRBV18 to TRBJ1-2; 7 bases align to TRBD1. CDR1 is KGHSH, CDR2 LQKENI, per germline. Unmatched junction bases numbered 12, after V lost 6 bases and J lost 2 bases. This CDR3 has 16 amino acids. The CDR3 DNA is TGTGCCAGCTCTCTTCCGCTGGCAGGGGGGAACTATGGCTACACCTTC. It specifies CASSLPLAGGNYGYTF.

This rearrangement joins TRBV4-2 to TRBJ2-5; TRBD2 matches at 10 bases. Germline CDR1 and CDR2: LGHNA and YNFKEQ. This CDR3 contains 17 residues. Trimming cost V 1 base and J 4 bases; bases outside gene matches: 9. The CDR3 is CASSQAGPSGSLETQYF. CDR3 DNA sequence: TGTGCCAGCAGCCAAGCTGGGCCTAGCGGGAGTCTAGAGACCCAGTACTTC.

V and J are TRBV18 and TRBJ2-7; 11 bases line up with TRBD1. Germline CDR1 and CDR2: KGHSH and LQKENI. The V gene end was trimmed by 1 base and the J gene end by 4 bases; junction bases not matched to a gene: 6. The CDR3 totals 16 residues. CDR3 DNA sequence: TGTGCCAGCTCACCACTTTCCCGGGACAGGGGGTACGAGCAGTACTTC. Translated: CASSPLSRDRGYEQYF.

This clone was picked up a small number of times. The chain couples TRBV27 to TRBJ1-2, with 10 nucleotides matching TRBD1. Trimming cost V 4 bases and J 8 bases; bases outside gene matches: 22. CDR3 length: 19 residues. Germline CDR1 reads MNHEY; CDR2 reads SMNVEV (reference sequence). CDR3 nucleotide sequence: TGTGCCAGCAGTTCCCGACAGGGGGCCGCGGTCGGGAAGCGCGGGGGCTACACCTTC. As protein: CASSSRQGAAVGKRGGYTF.

The V gene is TRBV6-6, the J gene TRBJ2-2; 8 bases are a match to TRBD2. Germline V gives CDR1 MNHNY, CDR2 SVGAGI (reference sequence). Trimming at V came to 10 bases and at J to 0 bases, leaving 7 bases not matched to a gene. This CDR3 is built from 15 residues. The CDR3 is CATRNSGANTGELFF. The CDR3 DNA reads TGTGCCACAAGAAATAGCGGGGCGAACACCGGGGAGCTGTTTTTT.

The chain couples TRBV5-4 to TRBJ2-3; 12 bases are a match to TRBD2. Trimming cost V 4 bases and J 1 base; bases outside gene matches: 10. The CDR3 extends over 18 amino acids. Germline values: CDR1 SGHNT, CDR2 YYREEE (reference sequence). CDR3 nucleotides: TGTGCCAGCAGCCCGGTTCTAGCGGGAGGGATGGGCACAGATACGCAGTATTTT. Encoded protein: CASSPVLAGGMGTDTQYF.

This clone was picked up a small number of times. Written as DNA, the CDR3 is TGTGCCAGTAGTCGAGATTATAGCAATCAGCCCCAGCATTTT. Translating it yields CASSRDYSNQPQHF. The chain employs TRBV19 and TRBJ1-5; the D is unclear. V lost 5 bases and J lost 0, with 8 bases in between. The germline CDR1 and CDR2 sequences are LNHDA and SQIVND (reference sequence). This CDR3 contains 14 residues.

The genes are TRBV6-1 and TRBJ1-5; D is unresolved. Germline V CDR1 and CDR2: MNHNS, SASEGT. This CDR3 spans 14 amino acids. V was trimmed by 8 bases and J by 0 bases, leaving 11 bases between them. The CDR3 reads CASGRGYSNQPQHF. CDR3 in DNA: TGTGCCAGCGGGCGAGGGTATAGCAATCAGCCCCAGCATTTT.

The V call is TRBV5-6, the J call TRBJ2-2; a weak D match, TRBD1 (5 bases). CDR1 and CDR2 from the germline V gene are SGHDT and YYEEEE. Trimming cost V 4 bases and J 8 bases, with 15 bases left between them. The CDR3 runs 14 residues. CDR3 amino acids: CASSLRTMMGELFF. The CDR3 coding sequence is TGTGCCAGCAGCCTAAGGACAATGATGGGGGAGCTGTTTTTT.

The sample holds one count of this clone. The V gene is TRBV2, the J gene TRBJ1-3, with 7 nucleotides matching TRBD1. V lost 0 bases, J lost 3 bases, and 5 bases stayed unmatched. The CDR3 contains 16 residues. Germline CDR1 is SNHLY and CDR2 is FYNNEI. Here the CDR3 reads CASSEAKTGNGNTIYF. CDR3 coding DNA: TGTGCCAGCAGTGAAGCTAAGACAGGGAATGGAAACACCATATATTTT.

Concerning this clone: The same CDR3 arises from other DNA sequences in this sample as well. The chain employs TRBV9 and TRBJ2-7; 7 nucleotides line up with TRBD2. J gave up 2 bases and V 0 bases, and 2 bases lay outside the gene matches. Per germline, CDR1 SGDLS and CDR2 YYNGEE. This CDR3 is built from 14 residues. DNA of the CDR3: TGTGCCAGCAGCGTAGGGGGGGGGACCTACGAGCAGTACTTC. Translating it yields CASSVGGGTYEQYF.

The rearrangement links TRBV5-4 to TRBJ2-2; D is unclear. V lost 1 base and J lost 14, with 12 bases in between. This CDR3 is built from 12 residues. Looked up from germline, CDR1 is SGHNT and CDR2 is YYREEE (reference sequence). For the CDR3, the DNA is TGTGCCAGCAGCTTGAATTCAGGTCGCCTGTTTTTT. It codes for CASSLNSGRLFF.

This clone was recorded a few times. This sequence joins TRBV9 and TRBJ1-3, with D uncertain. The CDR3 consists of 14 residues. Germline CDR1 SGDLS, CDR2 YYNGEE. Trimming pared 0 bases from V and 8 bases from J, leaving 12 bases between. This CDR3 is CASSVGPNQDTIYF. The CDR3 coding sequence is TGTGCCAGCAGCGTAGGTCCAAACCAGGACACCATATATTTT.

V and J are TRBV6-4 and TRBJ2-3, with a weak D call TRBD1 (6 bases). The germline V and J ends were trimmed by 4 bases and 0 bases, with 11 bases remaining between them. This CDR3 has 15 amino acids. The V gene's germline CDR1 is MRHNA and CDR2 SNTAGT. CDR3 in DNA: TGTGCCAGCAGTGTAGTGGGGGCTAGCACAGATACGCAGTATTTT. Amino acids: CASSVVGASTDTQYF.